This TCR beta chain was observed in a study of T cell responses to AZD1222 COVID-19 vaccine. CDR1 is LGHDT, CDR2 YNNKEL, per germline (reference sequence). V dropped 0 bases and J dropped 0; count of bases not matched to a gene: 7. This CDR3 has 18 residues. This clone was counted a single time. The table came from immunoSEQ multiplex PCR; TCRdb's copy has only in-frame clones and leaves some out. In the table there are about 130,000 clones, 88% of which are singletons. The sequence was collected from an adult in good health. The J gene is TRBJ1-3, the V gene TRBV3-1 (or the pseudogene TRBV3-2), with TRBD1 matching over 8 bases. The input for sequencing was peripheral blood, taken on day 0 of AZD1222 vaccination. CDR3 sequence: CASSQDGTGGSSGNTIYF. The DNA of the CDR3 is TGTGCCAGCAGCCAAGATGGGACAGGAGGGTCCTCTGGAAACACCATATATTTT.